The 32 T cell receptor beta chains presented below share a single source sample, sequenced in a study of early T cells in non-severe SARS-CoV-2 infection. TCRdb itself ran the 5' RACE reads through MiXCR, one entry per CDR3 protein. The sample has 70,000 to 95,000 distinct CDR3 sequences, approximately 15% seen once; the top ten hold 0.45% to 0.75%. Material: whole blood. These TCRs come from an adult who was a healthcare worker with PCR-confirmed SARS-CoV-2 infection or an uninfected control (not recorded which).

This clonotype was detected a few times. The chain is built from TRBV20-1 and TRBJ2-5; D is ambiguous. The CDR3 consists of 16 residues. Germline-derived CDR1 and CDR2 are DFQATT and SNEGSKA (reference sequence). Trimming shortened V by 1 base and J by 4 bases, and 19 bases separated the two germline ends. CDR3 sequence: CSARVLLGQHPETQYF. The CDR3, as DNA: TGCAGTGCTAGAGTACTGCTTGGCCAGCACCCAGAGACCCAGTACTTC.

The chain is built from TRBV29-1 and TRBJ2-2, with D perhaps TRBD1 or TRBD2 (5 bases each). Trimming pared 4 bases from V and 6 bases from J, leaving 24 bases between. This CDR3 contains 17 residues. CDR1 is SQVTM, CDR2 ANQGSEA, per germline. The CDR3 loop is CSVGGAGLLKGPGELFF. In DNA form, the CDR3 reads TGCAGCGTTGGAGGGGCCGGGCTTTTAAAGGGCCCCGGGGAGCTGTTTTTT.

The V and J genes are TRBV6-6 and TRBJ2-1; 7 bases are a match to TRBD2. V lost 2 bases to trimming and J lost 3 bases; unmatched junction nucleotides: 13. Germline values: CDR1 MNHNY, CDR2 SVGAGI (reference sequence). The CDR3 contains 18 residues. The chain's CDR3 is CASSYTPPQAGFYNEQFF. The CDR3 DNA reads TGTGCCAGCAGTTACACTCCCCCTCAAGCGGGGTTCTACAATGAGCAGTTCTTC.

This rearrangement joins TRBV2 to TRBJ1-2; 8 bases fit TRBD1. After removal of 1 base from V and 7 bases from J, the junction contained 8 bases not matched to a gene. The CDR3 loop spans 15 amino acids. Per germline, CDR1 SNHLY and CDR2 FYNNEI. The CDR3 sequence: CASSEVGQGTGGYTF. The DNA of the CDR3 is TGTGCCAGCAGTGAAGTCGGACAGGGAACCGGTGGCTACACCTTC. The full variable domain, with the rest looked up from reference TRBV2 and TRBJ1-2, is EPEVTQTPSHQVTQMGQEVILRCVPISNHLYFYWYRQILGQKVEFLVSFYNNEISEKSEIFDDQFSVERPDGSNFTLKIRSTKLEDSAMYFCASSEVGQGTGGYTFGSGTRLTVV.

This clonotype was seen more than once but under ten times. The chain joins TRBV6-5 to TRBJ1-1, with no clear D. V shed 2 bases and J shed 3 bases, with 4 bases lying between them. This CDR3 has 12 amino acids. From germline, CDR1 is MNHEY and CDR2 SVGAGI. The CDR3 loop reads CASSYGDTEAFF. In nucleotides, the CDR3 is TGTGCCAGCAGTTACGGGGACACTGAAGCTTTCTTT.

The rearrangement joins TRBV20-1 to TRBJ1-5; D perhaps matches TRBD1 (5 bases). Germline CDR1 DFQATT, CDR2 SNEGSKA (reference sequence). The CDR3 runs 14 residues. CDR3 DNA: TGCAGCGCCCCCTCGGACATCCCGAATCAGCCCCAGCATTTT. Amino acids: CSAPSDIPNQPQHF.

This clonotype turned up a few times. This rearrangement joins TRBV20-1 to TRBJ1-4; 9 nucleotides match TRBD1. The germline V gene encodes CDR1 DFQATT and CDR2 SNEGSKA (reference sequence). This CDR3 has 18 residues. V lost 2 bases and J lost 7; bases outside the gene matches: 17. This CDR3 reads CSARRRTGEFLMGEKLFF. The CDR3 DNA reads TGCAGTGCTAGACGCCGGACAGGGGAATTTCTCATGGGTGAAAAACTGTTTTTT.

The chain links TRBV6-6 to TRBJ1-6; perhaps TRBD1 as D (5 bases). Trimming pared 0 bases from V and 10 bases from J, leaving 10 bases between. Germline assignment: CDR1 MNHNY and CDR2 SVGAGI (reference sequence). The CDR3 runs 14 residues. This chain's CDR3 is CASSYSWDGSPLHF. The CDR3 coding sequence is TGTGCCAGCAGTTACTCGTGGGACGGCTCACCCCTCCACTTT.

In its sample, this clonotype was seen a few times. This sequence joins TRBV12-3 or TRBV12-4 and TRBJ2-5; TRBD2 matches at 14 bases. The ends lost 1 base at V and 2 bases at J; junction bases unmatched: 3. The CDR3 covers 17 residues. CDR3 protein: CASSLGTSGGYQETQYF. CDR3 nucleotides: TGTGCCAGCAGTTTAGGGACTAGCGGGGGGTATCAAGAGACCCAGTACTTC.

The V call is TRBV30, the J call TRBJ1-3; D uncertain. The CDR3 runs 15 residues. The germline V gene encodes CDR1 GTSNPN and CDR2 SVGIG (reference sequence). The V end was cut by 4 bases, the J end by 4 bases, with 17 bases between. The CDR3 loop is CAWTLGLAIGNTIYF. CDR3 sequence (DNA): TGTGCCTGGACCCTGGGCCTGGCTATCGGAAACACCATATATTTT.

The sample holds a few counts of this clonotype. The J gene is TRBJ1-2, the V gene TRBV27, with a tentative D call TRBD1 (6 bases). The V end was cut by 2 bases, the J end by 10 bases, with 14 bases between. CDR3 length equals 13 residues. Per the germline V gene, CDR1 is MNHEY and CDR2 is SMNVEV (reference sequence). Here the CDR3 reads CASSLGGRAVYTF. DNA for the CDR3: TGTGCCAGCAGTTTAGGGGGCAGAGCGGTCTACACCTTC.

This clonotype was found a few times. V and J are TRBV7-8 and TRBJ1-2; 7 nucleotides agree with TRBD1. This CDR3 contains 17 residues. The ends lost 0 bases at V and 4 bases at J; junction bases unmatched: 11. Germline CDR1 SGHVS, CDR2 FQNEAQ. CDR3 in DNA: TGTGCCAGCAGCTTAGCTGGGACAGTGTCCAGAATCTATGGCTACACCTTC. It is translated as CASSLAGTVSRIYGYTF. Full variable domain (missing parts from reference TRBV7-8 and TRBJ1-2): GAGVSQSPRYKVAKRGQDVALRCDPISGHVSLFWYQQALGQGPEFLTYFQNEAQLDKSGLPSDRFFAERPEGSVSTLKIQRTQQEDSAVYLCASSLAGTVSRIYGYTFGSGTRLTVV.

This clonotype was observed a few times. J is TRBJ1-1 and V is TRBV5-1; D remains unclear. The CDR3 spans 14 residues. V lost 1 base to trimming and J lost 2 bases, with 9 bases between them. The germline V gene has CDR1 SGHRS and CDR2 YFSETQ. Here the CDR3 DNA reads TGCGCCAGCAGCTTGTCCGGCGGAAACACTGAAGCTTTCTTT. Encoded protein: CASSLSGGNTEAFF.

The chain joins TRBV6-5 to TRBJ2-2, with D maybe TRBD1 (5 bases). V was trimmed by 7 bases and J by 2 bases, leaving 11 bases between them. This CDR3 contains 14 residues. CDR1 is MNHEY and CDR2 is SVGAGI in the germline V gene. CDR3 residues: CASKSQGNTGELFF. The CDR3 DNA reads as TGTGCCAGCAAGTCTCAGGGTAACACCGGGGAGCTGTTTTTT.

With regard to this clonotype: This may arise from a read error, as a much more abundant clone is one base away. The chain combines TRBV7-8 with TRBJ1-1, with a weak D call TRBD1 (6 bases). This CDR3 has 12 amino acids. CDR1 SGHVS and CDR2 FQNEAQ come from the germline V gene. Here the CDR3 DNA reads TGTGCCAGCAGCTACAGGGACACTGAAGCTTCCTTT. Residues: CASSYRDTEASF.

This clonotype was counted many times. The chain employs TRBV6-2 or TRBV6-3 and TRBJ2-7; possible D gene TRBD1, 5 bases. V was clipped by 2 bases and J by 0 bases, with 8 bases between them. The CDR3 totals 14 residues. Germline V gives CDR1 MNHEY, CDR2 SVGEGT. This chain's CDR3 is CASSYGGASYEQYV. In DNA, the CDR3 is TGTGCCAGCAGTTACGGTGGGGCCTCCTACGAGCAGTACGTC.

The gene calls are TRBV3-1 and TRBJ2-1, with 9 bases aligning to TRBD1. Germline V gene lookup returns CDR1 LGHDT and CDR2 YNNKEL (reference sequence). V dropped 1 base and J dropped 5; count of bases not matched to a gene: 6. This CDR3 contains 16 residues. The CDR3 region is CASSQAGTGTNNEQFF. CDR3 DNA sequence: TGTGCCAGCAGCCAAGCCGGGACAGGGACGAACAATGAGCAGTTCTTC.

The rearrangement joins TRBV7-8 to TRBJ2-7; D gene unclear. V was pared by 5 bases and J by 1 base, with 18 bases between. The CDR3 length is 16 residues. Germline V gene lookup returns CDR1 SGHVS and CDR2 FQNEAQ. The CDR3 DNA follows: TGTGCCAGCAGCCCCCCCCTTCTGGCGAGGTCCTACGAGCAGTACGTC. Translation: CASSPPLLARSYEQYV.

The rearrangement joins TRBV7-3 to TRBJ2-6, with D perhaps TRBD1 (5 bases). V lost 5 bases, J lost 2 bases, and 16 bases lay in between. This CDR3 is 17 amino acids long. Germline values: CDR1 SGHTA, CDR2 FQGTGA. The CDR3 loop reads CASSRDRQGTGANVLTF. The CDR3 region has the DNA TGTGCCAGCAGCCGAGATCGTCAGGGAACTGGGGCCAACGTCCTGACTTTC. Variable domain in full (rest from reference TRBV7-3 and TRBJ2-6): GAGVSQTPSNKVTEKGKYVELRCDPISGHTALYWYRQSLGQGPEFLIYFQGTGAADDSGLPNDRFFAVRPEGSVSTLKIQRTERGDSAVYLCASSRDRQGTGANVLTFGAGSRLTVL.

V usage is TRBV20-1 and J usage is TRBJ1-5; D remains ambiguous. Trimming stripped 6 bases from V and 3 bases from J, with 15 bases between. This CDR3 is built from 14 residues. The germline V gene encodes CDR1 DFQATT and CDR2 SNEGSKA (reference sequence). Here the CDR3 reads CSAPALGYNQPQHF. Written as DNA, the CDR3 is TGCAGTGCCCCGGCTTTGGGGTACAATCAGCCCCAGCATTTT.

This chain links TRBV29-1 with TRBJ2-1; a weak D match, TRBD2 (5 bases). The V end lost 3 bases, the J end lost 12 bases, and 12 bases lay between the germline ends. The CDR3 runs 11 residues. The V gene's germline CDR1 is SQVTM and CDR2 ANQGSEA. The CDR3 reads CSVDSADSQFF. In nucleotides, the CDR3 is TGCAGCGTTGATTCAGCGGACTCGCAGTTCTTC.

This clonotype has only a few counts. V is TRBV5-1 and J is TRBJ2-1; 9 nucleotides line up with TRBD1. Germline CDR1 reads SGHRS; CDR2 reads YFSETQ. The V gene end was trimmed by 1 base and the J gene end by 7 bases; junction bases not matched to a gene: 6. CDR3 length: 15 amino acids. Here the CDR3 DNA reads TGCGCCAGCAGCTTGACTGGGACAGGGAGTAATGAGCAGTTCTTC. Translation gives CASSLTGTGSNEQFF.

This clonotype was recorded once. The rearrangement joins TRBV7-2 to TRBJ1-2; D is uncertain. Per germline, CDR1 SGHTA and CDR2 FQGNSA. V gave up 2 bases and J gave up 0 bases, with 13 bases separating them. This CDR3 has 16 residues. The CDR3 nucleotides read TGTGCCAGCAGCTTATATGCAGTGCTAGCTAACTATGGCTACACCTTC. Translated, it gives CASSLYAVLANYGYTF.

The sample holds many counts of this clonotype. The gene calls are TRBV5-6 and TRBJ2-3, with 12 bases matching TRBD2. In germline, CDR1 is SGHDT, CDR2 YYEEEE. The CDR3 contains 17 residues. V was pared by 1 base and J by 3 bases, with 6 bases of the junction left unmatched. Here the CDR3 DNA reads TGTGCCAGCAGCTTGTACCCTACTAGCGGGGGGACAGATACGCAGTATTTT. The encoded protein is CASSLYPTSGGTDTQYF.

V gene TRBV29-1 combines with J gene TRBJ1-2, with 7 bases lining up with TRBD1. The V gene's germline CDR1 is SQVTM and CDR2 ANQGSEA. V dropped 6 bases and J dropped 2; count of bases not matched to a gene: 3. The CDR3 totals 12 residues. The CDR3 loop is CSVEGQNYGYTF. The CDR3 nucleotides are TGCAGCGTGGAGGGACAGAACTATGGCTACACCTTC.

This clonotype was counted at least ten times. The V gene is TRBV29-1, the J gene TRBJ2-4, with D possibly matching TRBD1 (5 bases). Per the germline V gene, CDR1 is SQVTM and CDR2 is ANQGSEA. Trimming took 4 bases from V and 0 from J, leaving 13 bases between them. This CDR3 is 15 amino acids long. In DNA, the CDR3 is TGCAGCGTTGGTGACAGCTCCCTAGCCAAAAACATTCAGTACTTC. This sequence encodes CSVGDSSLAKNIQYF.

This clonotype was counted many times. The V call is TRBV27, the J call TRBJ2-3, with D possibly being TRBD2 (5 bases). The CDR3 extends over 15 amino acids. Germline CDR1 MNHEY, CDR2 SMNVEV (reference sequence). Trimming pared 4 bases from V and 9 bases from J, leaving 20 bases between. CDR3 in amino acids: CASSSYESGSRTQYF. Written as DNA, the CDR3 is TGTGCCAGCAGTTCTTACGAATCGGGGTCTCGAACGCAGTATTTT.

There are a few counts of this clonotype. The gene calls are TRBV27 and TRBJ1-5; D gene ambiguous. CDR1 and CDR2 from the germline V gene are MNHEY and SMNVEV (reference sequence). The ends were cut back, 1 base at V and 7 bases at J, with 8 bases in the middle. This CDR3 contains 13 residues. The CDR3 bases are TGTGCCAGCAGTTTATTCGAAGGCCAGCCCCAGCATTTT. Residues: CASSLFEGQPQHF.

The chain has TRBV6-5 and TRBJ2-3; TRBD2 is a possible D gene (6 bases). CDR1 is MNHEY and CDR2 is SVGAGI in the germline V gene. Trimming left V 6 bases short and J 8 bases short, with 12 bases between. There are 12 residues in the CDR3. CDR3 amino acids: CASRGGGSTQYF. The DNA of the CDR3 is TGTGCCAGCAGGGGTGGAGGGAGTACGCAGTATTTT.

This clonotype was picked up a small number of times. This sequence joins TRBV7-2 and TRBJ2-7; TRBD2 might be the D (6 bases). Per the germline V gene, CDR1 is SGHTA and CDR2 is FQGNSA. The CDR3 is made up of 14 amino acids. Trimming took 5 bases from V and 0 from J, leaving 11 bases between them. CDR3 sequence: CASSPVRGSYEQYV. Here the CDR3 DNA reads TGTGCCAGCAGCCCTGTGCGGGGCTCCTACGAGCAGTACGTC.

A single count supports this clonotype. The chain recombines TRBV30 with TRBJ2-1; TRBD1 might be the D (5 bases). Germline V gene lookup returns CDR1 GTSNPN and CDR2 SVGIG (reference sequence). This CDR3 has 11 amino acids. Deletions cut 2 bases from V and 9 bases from J, with 8 bases between. The CDR3 DNA follows: TGTGCCTGGAGTAGGGGAACTGAGCAGTTCTTC. Amino acid sequence: CAWSRGTEQFF.

This clonotype showed up just a few times. This chain links TRBV20-1 with TRBJ2-6; possibly TRBD2 for D (5 bases). Germline CDR1 and CDR2: DFQATT and SNEGSKA (reference sequence). V gave up 6 bases and J gave up 1 base, with 10 bases separating them. The CDR3 has 14 amino acids. For the CDR3, the DNA is TGCAGTGCCCTTCCGGGGTCTGGGGCCAACGTCCTGACTTTC. Translated, it gives CSALPGSGANVLTF.